The entry below gives a single TCR beta chain sequence along with its context. TCRdb's copy holds only in-frame clones and misses some; the assay was immunoSEQ multiplex PCR. The table shows 350,000 to 450,000 clones, with roughly 84% occurring only once. The length of the CDR3 is 11 residues. The ends were cut back, 3 bases at V and 4 bases at J, with 5 bases in the middle. Germline V gene data show CDR1 as SGHRS and CDR2 as YFSETQ. Treatment denoted: approximately 18 received Ad26.COV2.S at low or high dose, single or two shots; about 5 received placebo; per-sample allocation not given. Sampling was done on day 63 after the first vaccine or placebo injection. The data stem from a study of Ad26.COV2.S vaccination and SARS-CoV-2 variants.

V gene TRBV5-1 combines with J gene TRBJ2-7; the D is unclear. The receptor was derived from a person aged 18 to 65 who received the Ad26.COV2.S COVID-19 vaccine or a placebo. Sequencing was performed on peripheral blood, taken in a trial of Ad26.COV2.S vaccine versus placebo. The CDR3 loop reads CASSSKYEQYF. CDR3 DNA: TGCGCCAGCAGCTCTAAATACGAGCAGTACTTC. Supplemented by reference TRBV5-1 and TRBJ2-7, the full variable domain reads KAGVTQTPRYLIKTRGQQVTLSCSPISGHRSVSWYQQTPGQGLQFLFEYFSETQRNKGNFPGRFSGRQFSNSRSEMNVSTLELGDSALYLCASSSKYEQYFGPGTRLTVT.